Each of the 5 T cell receptor beta chains below was sequenced from the same sample in a study of blood T cell repertoires in COVID-19. Assay used: immunoSEQ multiplex PCR; TCRdb lists only in-frame clones, some missing. This repertoire shows about 240,000 clones, 70% to 85% found once; its top ten account for approximately 10%. The sequenced material came from peripheral blood. The source is a woman older than 75 with acute or convalescent COVID-19.

This clone was seen only a few times. The rearrangement uses TRBV12-3 or TRBV12-4 and TRBJ1-5, with D unclear. V was pared by 3 bases and J by 7 bases, with 10 bases between. The CDR3 runs 13 residues. CDR3 amino acids: CASSFRSGQPQHF. The CDR3 nucleotides are TGTGCCAGCAGTTTTAGGTCGGGACAGCCCCAGCATTTT.

The rearrangement joins TRBV5-1 to TRBJ2-1; tentative D call: TRBD1 (5 bases). Germline CDR1 and CDR2: SGHRS and YFSETQ. V was pared by 0 bases and J by 4 bases, with 14 bases between. The CDR3 covers 16 residues. DNA for the CDR3: TGCGCCAGCAGCTTGGGACAGCCAAGACCTTACAATGAGCAGTTCTTC. Its translation is CASSLGQPRPYNEQFF.

J is TRBJ2-3 and V is TRBV10-1; TRBD2 is a possible D gene (6 bases). Looked up from germline, CDR1 is WNHNN and CDR2 is SYGVQD (reference sequence). V lost 3 bases, J lost 4 bases, and 17 bases lay in between. The CDR3 totals 16 residues. DNA for the CDR3: TGCGCCAGCAGTGATCGTAGTTTGGAGGGATCAGATACGCAGTATTTT. Translated: CASSDRSLEGSDTQYF.

This sequence joins TRBV2 and TRBJ1-1; perhaps TRBD1 as D (5 bases). The CDR3 spans 15 residues. Trimming stripped 8 bases from V and 4 bases from J, with 20 bases between. The germline V gene encodes CDR1 SNHLY and CDR2 FYNNEI. CDR3 loop: CASARQLSYVTEAFF. The CDR3 bases are TGTGCCAGCGCTCGACAGCTGAGTTATGTCACTGAAGCTTTCTTT. The full variable domain, with the rest looked up from reference TRBV2 and TRBJ1-1, is EPEVTQTPSHQVTQMGQEVILRCVPISNHLYFYWYRQILGQKVEFLVSFYNNEISEKSEIFDDQFSVERPDGSNFTLKIRSTKLEDSAMYFCASARQLSYVTEAFFGQGTRLTVV.

The J gene is TRBJ1-3, the V gene TRBV5-1; 8 nucleotides align to TRBD1. Germline trimming cut 0 bases from V and 2 bases from J; bases unmatched to any gene: 4. In germline, CDR1 is SGHRS, CDR2 YFSETQ. The CDR3 loop spans 16 amino acids. Here the CDR3 DNA reads TGCGCCAGCAGCTTGGTAACAGGGGGAACTGGAAACACCATATATTTT. Amino acid sequence: CASSLVTGGTGNTIYF.